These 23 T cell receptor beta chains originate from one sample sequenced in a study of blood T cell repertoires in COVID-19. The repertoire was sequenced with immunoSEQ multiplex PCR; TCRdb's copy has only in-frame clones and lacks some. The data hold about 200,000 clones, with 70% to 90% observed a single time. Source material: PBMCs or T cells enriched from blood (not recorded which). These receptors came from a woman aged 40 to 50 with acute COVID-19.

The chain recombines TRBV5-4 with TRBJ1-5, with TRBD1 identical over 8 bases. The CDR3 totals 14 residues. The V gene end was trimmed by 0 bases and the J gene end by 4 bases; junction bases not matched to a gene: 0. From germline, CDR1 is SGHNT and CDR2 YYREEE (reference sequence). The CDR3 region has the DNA TGTGCCAGCAGCTTGGACAGGGGGAATCAGCCCCAGCATTTT. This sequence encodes CASSLDRGNQPQHF.

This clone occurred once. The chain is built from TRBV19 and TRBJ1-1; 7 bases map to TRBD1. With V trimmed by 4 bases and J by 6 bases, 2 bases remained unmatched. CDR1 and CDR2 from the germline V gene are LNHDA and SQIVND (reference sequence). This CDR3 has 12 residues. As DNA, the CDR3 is TGTGCCAGTAGTAAACAGGGGCCTGAAGCTTTCTTT. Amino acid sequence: CASSKQGPEAFF.

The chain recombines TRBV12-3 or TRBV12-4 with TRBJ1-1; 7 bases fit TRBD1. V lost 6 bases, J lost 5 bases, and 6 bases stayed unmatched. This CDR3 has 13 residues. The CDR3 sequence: CASRLQGYTEAFF. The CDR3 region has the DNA TGTGCCAGCAGGCTACAGGGGTATACTGAAGCTTTCTTT.

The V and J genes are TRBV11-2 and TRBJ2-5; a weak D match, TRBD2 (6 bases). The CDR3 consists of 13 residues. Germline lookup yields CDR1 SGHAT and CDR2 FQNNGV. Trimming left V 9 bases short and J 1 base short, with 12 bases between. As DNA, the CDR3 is TGTGCCAGTAATCCAGCGGGCCAAGAGACCCAGTACTTC. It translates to CASNPAGQETQYF. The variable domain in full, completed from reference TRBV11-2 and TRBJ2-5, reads EAGVAQSPRYKIIEKRQSVAFWCNPISGHATLYWYQQILGQGPKLLIQFQNNGVVDDSQLPKDRFSAERLKGVDSTLKIQPAKLEDSAVYLCASNPAGQETQYFGPGTRLLVL.

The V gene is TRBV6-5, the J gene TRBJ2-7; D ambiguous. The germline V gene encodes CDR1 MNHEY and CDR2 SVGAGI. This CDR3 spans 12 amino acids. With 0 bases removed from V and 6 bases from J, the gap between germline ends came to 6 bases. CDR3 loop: CASSYSPGEQYF. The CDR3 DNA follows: TGTGCCAGCAGTTACTCCCCCGGCGAGCAGTACTTC.

In nucleotides, the CDR3 is TGCGCCAGCAGTCATCCGGACAGGGGGCGTAATCAGCCCCAGCATTTT. This translates into CASSHPDRGRNQPQHF. The chain combines TRBV23-1 with TRBJ1-5, with 11 bases fitting TRBD1. TRBV23-1 is known as an ORF, though its function is uncertain. This CDR3 is 16 amino acids long. V lost 3 bases to trimming and J lost 4 bases; unmatched junction nucleotides: 5.

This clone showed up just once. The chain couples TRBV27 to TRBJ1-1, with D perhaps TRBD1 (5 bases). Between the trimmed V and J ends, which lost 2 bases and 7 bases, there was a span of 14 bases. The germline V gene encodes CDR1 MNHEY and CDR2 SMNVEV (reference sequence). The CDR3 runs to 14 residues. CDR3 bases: TGTGCCAGCAGTTTACAAGCAGGGCCGGGTGAAGCTTTCTTT. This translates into CASSLQAGPGEAFF.

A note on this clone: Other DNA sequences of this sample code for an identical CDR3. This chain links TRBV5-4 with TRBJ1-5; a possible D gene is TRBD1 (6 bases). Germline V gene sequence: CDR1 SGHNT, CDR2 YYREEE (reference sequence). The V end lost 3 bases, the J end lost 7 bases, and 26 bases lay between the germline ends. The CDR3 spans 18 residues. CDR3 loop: CASSYQSAVDEGDQPQHF. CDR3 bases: TGTGCCAGCAGCTACCAGTCGGCGGTCGATGAGGGGGACCAGCCCCAGCATTTT. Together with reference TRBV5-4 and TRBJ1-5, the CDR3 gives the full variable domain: ETGVTQSPTHLIKTRGQQVTLRCSSQSGHNTVSWYQQALGQGPQFIFQYYREEENGRGNFPPRFSGLQFPNYSSELNVNALELDDSALYLCASSYQSAVDEGDQPQHFGDGTRLSIL.

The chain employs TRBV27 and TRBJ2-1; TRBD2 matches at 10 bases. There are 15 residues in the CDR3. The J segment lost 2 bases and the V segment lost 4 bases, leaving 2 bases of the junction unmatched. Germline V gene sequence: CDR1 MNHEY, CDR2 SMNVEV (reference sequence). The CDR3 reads CASSWSGGAYNEQFF. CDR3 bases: TGTGCCAGCAGTTGGAGCGGGGGGGCCTACAATGAGCAGTTCTTC.

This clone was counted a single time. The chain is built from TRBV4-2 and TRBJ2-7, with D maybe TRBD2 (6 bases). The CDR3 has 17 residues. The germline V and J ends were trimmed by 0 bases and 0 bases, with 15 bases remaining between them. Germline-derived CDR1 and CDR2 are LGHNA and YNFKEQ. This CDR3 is CASSQDRGAAISYEQYF. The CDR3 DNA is TGTGCCAGCAGCCAAGATCGCGGGGCGGCGATCTCCTACGAGCAGTACTTC.

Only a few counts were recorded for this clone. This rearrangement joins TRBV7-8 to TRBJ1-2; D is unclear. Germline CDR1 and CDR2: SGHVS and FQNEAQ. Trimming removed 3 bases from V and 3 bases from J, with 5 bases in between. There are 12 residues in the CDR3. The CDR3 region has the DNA TGTGCCAGCAGCTTCACGGACTATGGCTACACCTTC. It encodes CASSFTDYGYTF.

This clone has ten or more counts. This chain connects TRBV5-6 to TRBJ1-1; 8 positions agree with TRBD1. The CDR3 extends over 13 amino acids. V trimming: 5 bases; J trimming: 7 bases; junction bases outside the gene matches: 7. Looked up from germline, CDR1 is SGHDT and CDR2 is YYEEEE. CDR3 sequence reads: CASREGQDFEAFF. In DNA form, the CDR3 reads TGTGCCAGCAGGGAGGGACAGGACTTTGAAGCTTTCTTT. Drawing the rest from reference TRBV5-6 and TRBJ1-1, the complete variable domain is DAGVTQSPTHLIKTRGQQVTLRCSPKSGHDTVSWYQQALGQGPQFIFQYYEEEERQRGNFPDRFSGHQFPNYSSELNVNALLLGDSALYLCASREGQDFEAFFGQGTRLTVV.

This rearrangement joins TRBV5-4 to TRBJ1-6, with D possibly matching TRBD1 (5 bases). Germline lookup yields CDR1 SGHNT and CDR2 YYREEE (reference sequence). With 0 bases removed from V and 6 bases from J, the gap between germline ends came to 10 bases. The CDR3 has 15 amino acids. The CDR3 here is CASSLDRPINSPLHF. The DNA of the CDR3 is TGTGCCAGCAGCTTGGACAGGCCGATTAATTCACCCCTCCACTTT.

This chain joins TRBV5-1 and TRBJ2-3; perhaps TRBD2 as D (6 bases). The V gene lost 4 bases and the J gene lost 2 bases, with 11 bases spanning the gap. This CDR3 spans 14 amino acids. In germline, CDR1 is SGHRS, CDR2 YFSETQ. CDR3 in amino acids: CASSVRETTDTQYF. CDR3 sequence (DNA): TGCGCCAGCAGCGTACGGGAGACCACAGATACGCAGTATTTT.

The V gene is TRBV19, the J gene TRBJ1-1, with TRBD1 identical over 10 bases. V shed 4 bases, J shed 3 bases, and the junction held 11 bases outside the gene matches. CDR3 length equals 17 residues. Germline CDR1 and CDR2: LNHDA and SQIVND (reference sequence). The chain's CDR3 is CASSNRDRGVRDTEAFF. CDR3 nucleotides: TGTGCCAGTAGTAACCGGGACAGGGGAGTACGGGACACTGAAGCTTTCTTT. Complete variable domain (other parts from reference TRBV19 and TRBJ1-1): DGGITQSPKYLFRKEGQNVTLSCEQNLNHDAMYWYRQDPGQGLRLIYYSQIVNDFQKGDIAEGYSVSREKKESFPLTVTSAQKNPTAFYLCASSNRDRGVRDTEAFFGQGTRLTVV.

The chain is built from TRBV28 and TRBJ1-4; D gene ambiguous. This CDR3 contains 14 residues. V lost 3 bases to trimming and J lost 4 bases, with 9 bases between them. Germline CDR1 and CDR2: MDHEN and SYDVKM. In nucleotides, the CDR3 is TGTGCCAGCAGTTTGCCGACTCTTAATGAAAAACTGTTTTTT. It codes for CASSLPTLNEKLFF.

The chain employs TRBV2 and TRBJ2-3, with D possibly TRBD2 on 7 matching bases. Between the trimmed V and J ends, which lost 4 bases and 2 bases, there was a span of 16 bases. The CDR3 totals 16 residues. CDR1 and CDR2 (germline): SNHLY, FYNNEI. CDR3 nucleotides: TGTGCCAGCAGTGCTCAAGGGGGGGGACTCACAGATACGCAGTATTTT. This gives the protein CASSAQGGGLTDTQYF.

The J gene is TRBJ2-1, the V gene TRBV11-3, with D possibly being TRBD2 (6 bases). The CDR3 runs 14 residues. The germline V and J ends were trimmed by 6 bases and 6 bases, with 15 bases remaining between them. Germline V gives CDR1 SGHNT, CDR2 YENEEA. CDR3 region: CASSPGRGGNEQFF. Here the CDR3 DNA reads TGTGCCAGCAGTCCGGGCCGGGGAGGCAATGAGCAGTTCTTC.

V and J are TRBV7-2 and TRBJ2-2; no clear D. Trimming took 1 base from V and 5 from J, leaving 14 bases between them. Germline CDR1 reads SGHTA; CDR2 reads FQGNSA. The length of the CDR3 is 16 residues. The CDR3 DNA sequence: TGTGCCAGCAGCTTAGATTCCCAGGCTCATACCGGGGAGCTGTTTTTT. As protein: CASSLDSQAHTGELFF.

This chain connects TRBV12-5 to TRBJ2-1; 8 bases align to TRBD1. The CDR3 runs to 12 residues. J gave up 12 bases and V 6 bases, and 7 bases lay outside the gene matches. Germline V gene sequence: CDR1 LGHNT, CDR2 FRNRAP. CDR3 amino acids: CASGPGQGAQFF. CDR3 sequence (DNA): TGTGCTAGTGGCCCAGGACAGGGCGCGCAGTTCTTC.

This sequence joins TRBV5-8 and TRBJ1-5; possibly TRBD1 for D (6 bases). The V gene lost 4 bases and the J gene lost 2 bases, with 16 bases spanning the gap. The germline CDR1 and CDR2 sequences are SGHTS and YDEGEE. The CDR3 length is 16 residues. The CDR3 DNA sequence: TGTGCCAGCAGCCAAAACAGGGATTTTGGCAATCAGCCCCAGCATTTT. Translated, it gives CASSQNRDFGNQPQHF.

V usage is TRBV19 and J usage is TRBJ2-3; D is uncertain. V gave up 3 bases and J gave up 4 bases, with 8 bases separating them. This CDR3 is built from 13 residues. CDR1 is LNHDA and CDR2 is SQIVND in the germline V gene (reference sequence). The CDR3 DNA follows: TGTGCCAGTAGTATGGCCCCAGCAGATACGCAGTATTTT. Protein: CASSMAPADTQYF.

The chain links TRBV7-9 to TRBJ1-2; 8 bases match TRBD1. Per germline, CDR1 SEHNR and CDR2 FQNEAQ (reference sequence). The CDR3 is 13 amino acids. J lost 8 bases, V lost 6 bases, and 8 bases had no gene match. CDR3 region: CASRGGQGSGYTF. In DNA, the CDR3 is TGTGCCAGCAGAGGAGGACAGGGAAGCGGCTACACCTTC.